These 15 T cell receptor beta chains originate from one sample sequenced in a study of shared T cell receptors in the human thymus (dated by TCRdb to about 2021). The library was built by means of the immunoSEQ multiplex PCR assay. This immuneACCESS table, as held by TCRdb, lists in-frame sequences with V and J called but not all clones. Of the missing ones, under half trace to an unresolved V gene in checked studies; the others have no known cause. The sample table holds 500,000 to 550,000 clones, of which approximately 80% were seen once. About 0.013% of the sample comes from the top ten. The same sample was also studied in work on human thymus T cells.

Input material: thymocytes. These receptors all stem from a boy in the first two years of life with a congenital heart defect. Donor details come from another sample of the same person, matched by shared clones.

The chain couples TRBV5-6 to TRBJ2-7, with D possibly TRBD2 on 7 matching bases. The CDR3 consists of 14 residues. Trimming took off 3 bases at V and 6 bases at J, with 16 bases between the two ends. From germline, CDR1 is SGHDT and CDR2 YYEEEE. The CDR3 nucleotides read TGTGCCAGCAGCTGGCGGGGGCAAAGTTTCGAGCAGTACTTC. Translated, it gives CASSWRGQSFEQYF.

The chain couples TRBV14 to TRBJ2-3; D is uncertain. With 8 bases removed from V and 0 bases from J, the gap between germline ends came to 9 bases. This CDR3 has 13 residues. Germline-derived CDR1 and CDR2 are SGHDN and FVKESK. CDR3 in amino acids: CASRERSTDTQYF. CDR3 DNA: TGTGCCAGCCGCGAGAGGAGCACAGATACGCAGTATTTT.

V is TRBV27 and J is TRBJ2-7; 8 nucleotides agree with TRBD1. This CDR3 comprises 14 residues. CDR1 is MNHEY and CDR2 is SMNVEV in the germline V gene (reference sequence). V lost 2 bases, J lost 2 bases, and 2 bases stayed unmatched. This CDR3 reads CASSLTTGAYEQYF. The CDR3 DNA reads TGTGCCAGCAGTTTAACGACAGGGGCCTACGAGCAGTACTTC.

The J gene is TRBJ2-7, the V gene TRBV6-1, with 7 bases identical to TRBD2. The CDR3 length is 12 residues. V lost 9 bases to trimming and J lost 1 base; unmatched junction nucleotides: 3. Looked up from germline, CDR1 is MNHNS and CDR2 is SASEGT. CDR3 region: CASWGGSYEQYF. The CDR3 bases are TGTGCCAGTTGGGGAGGGTCCTACGAGCAGTACTTC.

The J gene is TRBJ2-2, the V gene TRBV6-4; no clear D gene. The CDR3 has 17 residues. CDR1 and CDR2 (germline): MRHNA, SNTAGT. Trimming stripped 5 bases from V and 2 bases from J, with 18 bases between. DNA of the CDR3: TGTGCCAGCAGTTGTCATCCCGGGTCGACCAACACCGGGGAGCTGTTTTTT. Translated: CASSCHPGSTNTGELFF.

The gene calls are TRBV10-3 and TRBJ2-7; 7 bases map to TRBD2. Germline V gives CDR1 ENHRY, CDR2 SYGVKD. Losses at the gene ends were 11 bases for V and 2 bases for J; bases not matched to a gene: 21. The CDR3 covers 17 residues. DNA of the CDR3: TGTGCCCCCCACCCGTCAGCGGCACTAGCGCCAGCCTACGAGCAGTACTTC. It translates to CAPHPSAALAPAYEQYF.

This chain joins TRBV10-3 and TRBJ1-1; D might be TRBD1 (5 bases). CDR1 is ENHRY and CDR2 is SYGVKD in the germline V gene. Trimming took off 0 bases at V and 1 base at J, with 9 bases between the two ends. The CDR3 extends over 15 amino acids. CDR3 loop: CAISESWQGNTEAFF. The CDR3 DNA reads as TGTGCCATCAGTGAGTCGTGGCAGGGGAACACTGAAGCTTTCTTT.

The genes are TRBV27 and TRBJ2-6; D not resolved. V was pared by 4 bases and J by 13 bases, with 11 bases between. The CDR3 totals 12 residues. Germline V gene lookup returns CDR1 MNHEY and CDR2 SMNVEV (reference sequence). CDR3 nucleotides: TGTGCCAGCAGTTCCGATCTGAGGGTCCTGACTTTC. Its protein product is CASSSDLRVLTF. Combining the CDR3 with reference TRBV27 and TRBJ2-6 gives the whole variable domain EAQVTQNPRYLITVTGKKLTVTCSQNMNHEYMSWYRQDPGLGLRQIYYSMNVEVTDKGDVPEGYKVSRKEKRNFPLILESPSPNQTSLYFCASSSDLRVLTFGAGSRLTVL.

The rearrangement uses TRBV7-8 and TRBJ1-2, with TRBD1 matching 7 bases. The V gene's germline CDR1 is SGHVS and CDR2 FQNEAQ. The length of the CDR3 is 15 residues. The ends lost 4 bases at V and 6 bases at J; junction bases unmatched: 11. This chain's CDR3 is CASSSSYSTGNGYTF. CDR3 coding DNA: TGTGCCAGCAGCTCATCCTACTCGACAGGGAATGGCTACACCTTC.

The chain has TRBV7-9 and TRBJ2-7; 13 bases map to TRBD2. This CDR3 contains 17 residues. CDR1 and CDR2 from the germline V gene are SEHNR and FQNEAQ (reference sequence). Trimming at V came to 3 bases and at J to 3 bases, leaving 8 bases not matched to a gene. The CDR3 protein is CASSLPGLAGRDYEQYF. DNA of the CDR3: TGTGCCAGCAGCTTGCCGGGACTAGCGGGAAGAGACTACGAGCAGTACTTC.

This chain joins TRBV7-9 and TRBJ2-7, with a possible D match to TRBD2 (7 bases). The germline V gene encodes CDR1 SEHNR and CDR2 FQNEAQ (reference sequence). There are 15 residues in the CDR3. The V end lost 10 bases, the J end lost 2 bases, and 21 bases lay between the germline ends. The CDR3 is CATTQGSGATYEQYF. The CDR3 DNA reads as TGTGCCACCACCCAGGGGAGCGGGGCAACCTACGAGCAGTACTTC.

The gene calls are TRBV27 and TRBJ2-5; 11 positions match TRBD1. V lost 5 bases, J lost 5 bases, and 4 bases stayed unmatched. The V gene's germline CDR1 is MNHEY and CDR2 SMNVEV (reference sequence). The CDR3 totals 14 residues. The CDR3 nucleotides read TGTGCCAGCAGTATGGACAGGGGGCTGGAGACCCAGTACTTC. Its translation is CASSMDRGLETQYF.

As to this clone: One end of the junction is discordant with germline, which a read error may explain. This CDR3 is CASSEGGDGNTF. CDR3 in DNA: TGTGCCAGCAGCGAAGGAGGGGATGGCAACACCTTC. The chain joins TRBV9 to TRBJ1-2; possible D gene TRBD1, 5 bases. The CDR3 has 12 residues. Germline V CDR1 and CDR2: SGDLS, YYNGEE. Full variable domain (outside the CDR3, taken from reference TRBV9 and TRBJ1-2): DSGVTQTPKHLITATGQRVTLRCSPRSGDLSVYWYQQSLDQGLQFLIQYYNGEERAKGNILERFSAQQFPDLHSELNLSSLELGDSALYFCASSEGGDGNTFGSGTRLTVV.

CDR3 residues: CASSQVTDRGVKTNEKLFF. CDR3 bases: TGCGCCAGCAGCCAAGTGACGGACAGGGGCGTGAAGACTAATGAAAAACTGTTTTTT. This chain uses TRBV4-3 with TRBJ1-4, with TRBD1 identical over 9 bases. Germline V gene sequence: CDR1 LGHNA, CDR2 YSLEER. This CDR3 spans 19 amino acids. V was pared by 1 base and J by 2 bases, with 11 bases of the junction left unmatched.

The chain employs TRBV4-2 and TRBJ1-5; the D is unclear. Per the germline V gene, CDR1 is LGHNA and CDR2 is YNFKEQ. V gave up 0 bases and J gave up 3 bases, with 21 bases separating them. The CDR3 is made up of 19 amino acids. CDR3 DNA sequence: TGTGCCAGCAGCCAAGATCCGGCAGACATCCTAACGTACAATCAGCCCCAGCATTTT. Translating it yields CASSQDPADILTYNQPQHF.